What follows is one T cell receptor beta chain and its context. Its antigen remains unidentified. This sample stems from a study of cytomegalovirus exposure and HLA in healthy donors. Study-wide results and limits: Further analysis was carried out later, and it showed several of the most significant clusters appearing linked to common viral pathogens. The authors later linked a missense DCLRE1C variant to TCR beta V- and J-gene trimming. Using a false discovery rate of 0.05, a later analysis showed that some 16,000 TCR beta sequences were associated with HLA alleles. Published work reported that the classifier diagnosed cytomegalovirus status with high specificity and sensitivity.

Losses at the gene ends were 3 bases for V and 2 bases for J; bases not matched to a gene: 12. The CDR3 loop spans 17 amino acids. CDR1 is KGHSH, CDR2 LQKENI, per germline. PCR was performed using 60 Vbeta and 13 Jbeta primers. Data came from immunoSEQ multiplex PCR; TCRdb stores just in-frame clones and leaves some out. The sample includes 150,000 to 200,000 clones, under 85% of them seen just once. The TCR originated in a woman in her twenties or thirties in good health and CMV-seronegative. This sequence joins TRBV18 and TRBJ1-2, with TRBD1 matching 7 bases. The sequenced sample was PBMCs. This CDR3 is CASSPLTTGVVNYGYTF. CDR3 nucleotide sequence: TGTGCCAGCTCACCTCTTACCACAGGGGTTGTCAACTATGGCTACACCTTC. Combining the CDR3 with reference TRBV18 and TRBJ1-2 gives the whole variable domain NAGVMQNPRHLVRRRGQEARLRCSPMKGHSHVYWYRQLPEEGLKFMVYLQKENIIDESGMPKERFSAEFPKEGPSILRIQQVVRGDSAAYFCASSPLTTGVVNYGYTFGSGTRLTVV.